The present TCR beta chain was sequenced within a study of cytomegalovirus exposure and HLA in healthy donors. The wider study: HLA-typed donors contributed approximately 86 million unique TCRs, which were held in an early data release. Study-wide points: The authors later found HLA-associated TCR beta chains more clonally expanded than equally common others.

The CDR3 contains 13 residues. The V gene's germline CDR1 is SQVTM and CDR2 ANQGSEA. Concerning this clone: Its antigen is undetermined.

Primers: 60 Vbeta forward and 13 Jbeta reverse. How the authors handled the data: About 10 million of tens of millions of unique TCR beta chains were shared, per a later count. This table comes from immunoSEQ multiplex PCR, and its TCRdb copy is limited to in-frame clones, with some not included. V and J calls and clone size are given by that table; D and trimming were obtained from the DNA. This table holds about 170,000 clones, approximately 81% found once. The chain combines TRBV29-1 with TRBJ1-4; D call uncertain. The TCR was taken from a young woman in good health and CMV-seronegative. Sequenced material: PBMCs. The CDR3 DNA reads TGCAGTGCCTTGGGAGGAACTAATGAAAAACTGTTTTTT. It is translated as CSALGGTNEKLFF.